Listed below are T cell receptor beta chains from one sample, sequenced in a study of T-cell memory formation after mild COVID-19. In TCRdb, the 5' RACE reads were re-called with MiXCR into one record per CDR3 protein. This table holds some 300,000 distinct CDR3 sequences, around a fifth found once. The sequenced sample consisted of PBMCs or a T cell subset sorted from them (not recorded which). The receptors stem from a man aged 18 to 29 who had mild COVID-19 (a few samples of this study predate the infection). Cell type and time point are not known. Both conserved end residues are part of each CDR3. A D gene is named only where the DNA matches it firmly. A clone size is listed for some rows: how often the clone was seen (once, few, many), or a class if it is expanded.

V	J	size	D	DNA	CDR3
TRBV4-3	TRBJ2-5	few	NA	TGCGCCAGCAGCCAAGCGGGGGTAGAGACCCAGTACTTC	CASSQAGVETQYF
TRBV4-1	TRBJ1-5	few	NA	TGCGCCAGCAGCCAAGGTGCGAAGGACCTCAAACAGCCCCAGCATTTT	CASSQGAKDLKQPQHF
TRBV7-9	TRBJ2-3	NA	NA	TGTGCCAGCAGCCCTCACGCCGGAGCGGATACGCAGTATTTT	CASSPHAGADTQYF
TRBV2	TRBJ2-3	few	NA	TGTGCCAGCAGGCCCCGGGAAACCACAGATACGCAGTATTTT	CASRPRETTDTQYF
TRBV20-1	TRBJ2-1	few	NA	TGCAGTGCTACTTCAGGGCTTAACAATGAGCAGTTCTTC	CSATSGLNNEQFF
TRBV7-9	TRBJ2-1	few	NA	TGTGCCAGCAGCCCAGGTGCCGGGGAGCAGTTCTTC	CASSPGAGEQFF
TRBV2	TRBJ2-2	NA	NA	TGTGCCAGACAGGGTGTGAATACCGGGGAGCTGTTTTTT	CARQGVNTGELFF
TRBV5-1	TRBJ1-1	few	NA	TGCGCCAGCAGCTTGGGGATAAGGACAATTTCGGGGCTAGTCCACACTGAAGCTTTCTTT	CASSLGIRTISGLVHTEAFF
TRBV12-3/TRBV12-4	TRBJ1-6	once	NA	TGTGCAAGCAGTTCCGGACCCCGGGTTACGGGATCACCCCTCCACTTT	CASSSGPRVTGSPLHF
TRBV7-2	TRBJ1-2	NA	NA	TGTGCCAGCAGCTTAGGTAACATGAACTATGGCTACACCTTC	CASSLGNMNYGYTF
TRBV4-3	TRBJ1-5	few	NA	TGCGCCAGCAGCCCCTCGACTGGAGGTGGTCAGCCCCAGCATTTT	CASSPSTGGGQPQHF
TRBV2	TRBJ2-5	few	TRBD2	TGTGCCAGCAGTGAAGCTGGCCCTAGCGGGGGCCTCCGGGAGACCCAGTACTTC	CASSEAGPSGGLRETQYF
TRBV21-1	TRBJ1-5	NA	NA	TGTGCCAGCAGCAAAGCCGTGATCCGGGTGGTTCAGCCCCAGCATTTT	CASSKAVIRVVQPQHF
TRBV7-2	TRBJ1-2	NA	TRBD1	TGTGCCAGCAGCCTGGACAGGCTCCATGGCTACACCTTC	CASSLDRLHGYTF
TRBV20-1	TRBJ2-7	few	TRBD1	TGCAGTGCGTGGGACAGGGTCCACGAGCAGTACTTC	CSAWDRVHEQYF
TRBV7-2	TRBJ2-4	many	NA	TGCGCCAGCAGCTTGGGGCTTGGAAACATTCAGTACTTC	CASSLGLGNIQYF
TRBV29-1	TRBJ2-1	NA	NA	TGCAGCGTTGGGTCCACCTACAATGAGCAGTTCTTC	CSVGSTYNEQFF
TRBV5-1	TRBJ1-4	NA	NA	TGCGCCAGCAGCAGAGATGTACAGGGCAATGAAAAACTGTTTTTT	CASSRDVQGNEKLFF
TRBV7-2	TRBJ2-1	many	NA	TGTGCCAGCAGCTTAGGGCAGAACAATGAGCAGTTCTTC	CASSLGQNNEQFF
TRBV6-1	TRBJ2-1	NA	NA	TGTGCCAGCAGGCCCGACGCCCTTCGGAACGAGCAGTTCTTC	CASRPDALRNEQFF
TRBV28	TRBJ2-6	NA	NA	TGTGCCAGCAGTTTACCAGGGCTCTCTGGGGCCAACGTCCTGACTTTC	CASSLPGLSGANVLTF
TRBV6-2/TRBV6-3	TRBJ1-5	NA	TRBD1	TGTGCCAGCAGTTCCAGGGGGCTACTTGAGCCCCAGCATTTT	CASSSRGLLEPQHF
TRBV7-7	TRBJ2-5	NA	NA	TGTGCTAGCAGCTCAGGGATACAGCAAGAGACCCAGTACTTC	CASSSGIQQETQYF
TRBV5-1	TRBJ2-5	NA	NA	TGCGCCAGCAGCTTGGCCCTTGAAAGACGAGAGACCCAGTACTTC	CASSLALERRETQYF
TRBV5-1	TRBJ2-2	few	TRBD1	TGCGCCAGCAGCCCCGGGACAGGGTTTACCGGGGAGCTGTTTTTT	CASSPGTGFTGELFF
TRBV5-1	TRBJ1-6	NA	TRBD1	TGCGCCAGCAGCACCGGACAGGGAGATTCACCCCTCCACTTT	CASSTGQGDSPLHF
TRBV10-3	TRBJ2-3	NA	TRBD2	TGTGCCATCAGACCGGGGACTAGCGGTTACACAGATACGCAGTATTTT	CAIRPGTSGYTDTQYF
TRBV6-5	TRBJ1-1	NA	NA	TGTGCCAGCAGTTACACCTCAGGCAACCGGGGTGAAGCTTTCTTT	CASSYTSGNRGEAFF
TRBV7-3	TRBJ2-5	few	NA	TGTGCCAGCAGCTTAACGTCTGGGGACGAGACCCAGTACTTC	CASSLTSGDETQYF
TRBV6-5	TRBJ2-7	NA	NA	TGTGCCAGCAGTTTGTCCCGGGACTTGAAGCACTACGAGCAGTACTTC	CASSLSRDLKHYEQYF
TRBV6-5	TRBJ1-2	few	NA	TGTGCCAGCAGACGGGAGCACAGGGAGAACTATGGCTACACCTTC	CASRREHRENYGYTF
TRBV20-1	TRBJ2-5	many	TRBD2	TGCAGTGCGCGAAGACTAGCGGGGGACCAAGAGACCCAGTACTTC	CSARRLAGDQETQYF
TRBV29-1	TRBJ2-7	NA	NA	TGCAGCGTTAAGACAGGATACTACGAGCAGTACTTC	CSVKTGYYEQYF
TRBV7-6	TRBJ1-3	NA	NA	TGTGCCAGCAGCTTACTAAACACCATATATTTT	CASSLLNTIYF
TRBV6-5	TRBJ2-3	many	TRBD1	TGTGCCAGCAGTGGGACAGGGGTTAGCACAGATACGCAGTATTTT	CASSGTGVSTDTQYF
TRBV7-2	TRBJ2-1	few	NA	TGTGCCAGCAGCATAAATGGACGCAATGAGCAGTTCTTC	CASSINGRNEQFF
TRBV15	TRBJ2-1	few	NA	TGTGCCACCAGCGGGGGCAGTGAGCAGTTCTTC	CATSGGSEQFF
TRBV5-1	TRBJ2-3	NA	NA	TGCGCCAGCATAGGGACAGATACGCAGTATTTT	CASIGTDTQYF
TRBV12-3/TRBV12-4	TRBJ1-1	many	NA	TGTGCCAGCACCTACGCAGGGGTCACCCCTGAAGCTTTCTTT	CASTYAGVTPEAFF
TRBV11-2	TRBJ2-3	many	NA	TGTGCCAGCAGCCTCCTAGTAGATACGCAGTATTTT	CASSLLVDTQYF
TRBV12-3/TRBV12-4	TRBJ1-5	few	NA	TGTGCCAGCCAGTTCGGAGGGGGGAATCAGCCCCAGCATTTT	CASQFGGGNQPQHF
TRBV7-3	TRBJ2-2	NA	NA	TGTGCCAGCTCCAGGCTGGCGAACACCGGGGAGCTGTTTTTT	CASSRLANTGELFF
TRBV7-6	TRBJ1-2	many	NA	TGTGCCAGCAGCTTAGTACAGAGCTATGGCTACACCTTC	CASSLVQSYGYTF
TRBV24-1	TRBJ1-2	NA	NA	TGTGCCACCAGTGATTTGACAGGCACCTATGGCTACACCTTC	CATSDLTGTYGYTF
TRBV6-2/TRBV6-3	TRBJ1-5	NA	NA	TGTGCCAGCAGTCAAAACAGGGACCAGCCCCAGCATTTT	CASSQNRDQPQHF
TRBV11-1	TRBJ2-3	NA	NA	TGTGCCAGCAGCTTAGAAGTCGGTGGCACAGATACGCAGTATTTT	CASSLEVGGTDTQYF